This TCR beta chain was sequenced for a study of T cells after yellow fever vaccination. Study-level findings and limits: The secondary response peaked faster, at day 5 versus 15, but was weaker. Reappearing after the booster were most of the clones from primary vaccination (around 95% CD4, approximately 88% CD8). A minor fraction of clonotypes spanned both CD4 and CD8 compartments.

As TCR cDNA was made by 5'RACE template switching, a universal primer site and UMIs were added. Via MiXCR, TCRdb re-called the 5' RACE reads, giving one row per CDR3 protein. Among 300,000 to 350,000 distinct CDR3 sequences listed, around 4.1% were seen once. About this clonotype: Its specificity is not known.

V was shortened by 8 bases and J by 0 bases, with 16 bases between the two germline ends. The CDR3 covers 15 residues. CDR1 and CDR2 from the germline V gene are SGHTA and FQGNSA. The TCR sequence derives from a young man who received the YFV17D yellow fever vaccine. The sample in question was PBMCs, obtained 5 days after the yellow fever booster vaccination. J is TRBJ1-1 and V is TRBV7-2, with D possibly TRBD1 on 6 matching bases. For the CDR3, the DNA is TGTGCCAGCCGGGAAACAGGGCGCCTGAACACTGAAGCTTTCTTT. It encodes CASRETGRLNTEAFF. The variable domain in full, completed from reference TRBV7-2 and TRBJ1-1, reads GAGVSQSPSNKVTEKGKDVELRCDPISGHTALYWYRQSLGQGLEFLIYFQGNSAPDKSGLPSDRFSAERTGGSVSTLTIQRTQQEDSAVYLCASRETGRLNTEAFFGQGTRLTVV.